This TCR beta chain was recorded in a study of T cell therapy product for transplant patients (dated by TCRdb to the late 2010s). For context, the study as a whole: The wider healthy donor group, in Berlin, Germany, included 19 individuals (approximately ten male and 9 female) aged roughly 22 to 90 years. To assess clonal composition, the TCRbeta repertoires of CMV-specific T-cell products grown with and without rapamycin from the same donors were compared. Expansion media were supplemented with either IL-7 and IL-15 at about 9.3 ng/ml or IL-2 at 50 to 55 U/ml. The TCRbeta repertoire analysis of rapamycin-treated and untreated products included n = 3 healthy donors. Using CMV as the model virus, the study developed a next-generation autologous adoptive antiviral T-cell product intended for immunosuppressed solid organ transplant patients. Paper-wide results and their limitations: Paired products from the same donor had many clones in common, while repertoires from different donors did not overlap. The authors proposed that the higher clonal diversity in Rapa-TCPs may reflect the survival of low-frequency clones and the preferential expansion of central memory T cells. In untreated products the top 10 clones covered roughly 90% of the repertoire, compared with approximately 70% in rapamycin-treated products. Compared with untreated products, rapamycin-treated products had a more diverse, less clonal TCRbeta repertoire and more distinct clones.

The CDR3, cysteine through phenylalanine, is 14 amino acids long. Of all the DNA, just the CDR3 is kept, 42 bases in frame from base 1. According to the germline V gene, CDR1 reads MNHEY and CDR2 reads SVGAGI. V was cut back by 7 bases and J by 1 base, leaving a gap of 11 bases between them. Genomic DNA was extracted using an AllPrep DNA/RNA Kit, and TCRbeta CDR3 regions were amplified using the immunoSEQ hsTCRb Kit. The authors' analysis ran thus. Productive rearrangements were in-frame CDR3 nucleotide sequences without stop codons, analyzed in immunoSEQ Analyzer 3.0. Clonality was calculated from productive entropy normalized to the number of productive rearrangements, and the Morisita index was used to measure overlap between samples. Imported from immuneACCESS, the table was reduced by TCRdb to in-frame sequences with V and J called. These copies leave out some clones; in studies compared against another copy, an unresolved V gene accounts for under half, and the cause of the remainder is not known. V and J calls plus clone size are reproduced from that table; the DNA served to infer D and trimming. Across this sample there are some 1,000 clones, with approximately 50% seen only once. 30% to 35% of the sample rests with the top ten.

This clone showed up just a few times. There is no known antigen for this receptor. Base qualities are missing; no much larger clone stands one base away. The label this sample carries indicates: about 20 nM rapamycin added during CMV-specific T-cell product expansion (Rapa-TCP). The label given to this sample denotes: CMVpp65/IE-1-reactive T cells enriched by IFNgamma capture and expanded in vitro. PBMCs were stimulated for about six hours with overlapping CMV pp65 and IE-1 peptide pools, with each pool at roughly 0.47 ug/ml. IFNgamma-producing CMV-stimulated cells were positively selected with the IFNgamma Secretion Assay-Cell Enrichment and Detection Kit (Miltenyi Biotec). For approximately 21 days, enriched IFNgamma+ cells were cultured with irradiated autologous feeders along with either IL-7/IL-15 or IL-2. To provide enough cells for different cell sorting steps, buffy coats were used from 3 of the 19 healthy donors. Biocoll density gradient centrifugation was used to isolate peripheral blood mononuclear cells. Buffy coats from healthy donors were obtained from DRK.

The specimen was a sorted cell population cultured from PBMCs. This TCR derives from an adult in good health. The chain is encoded by TRBV6-5 joined to TRBJ2-4, with TRBD1 perhaps the D gene, on 6 matching bases. In nucleotide form, the sequence is TGTGCCAGCACCCTGGACAGTGCCAAAAACATTCAGTACTTC. Its coded protein is CASTLDSAKNIQYF.